This T cell receptor beta chain was recovered during a study of regulatory T cells in long-lasting Graves disease. Study observations and caveats: Owing to a sample size that was small, accuracy may have been reduced.

The sample holds a few counts of this clonotype. Its cognate antigen is unknown. The ends were cut back, 3 bases at V and 4 bases at J, with 9 bases in the middle. Looked up from germline, CDR1 is LNHDA and CDR2 is SQIVND (reference sequence). CDR3 length: 14 amino acids. The time point is: persistent/refractory GD, antithyroid drugs over 5 years with positive TRAb. RNA isolated from PBMCs was used to make the TCR library. Construction of TCR beta libraries relied on iRepertoire HTBI primers and on Arm-PCR targeting CDR3 regions. A single record per CDR3 protein comes from TCRdb applying MiXCR to the multiplex PCR reads. The repertoire has about 420,000 distinct CDR3 sequences, roughly a quarter of them found once; the top ten carry roughly a quarter.

The sample here was peripheral blood mononuclear cells (PBMCs), taken when the disease was refractory, from a patient treated with antithyroid drugs. The chain joins TRBV19 to TRBJ2-2; TRBD2 might be the D (6 bases). This TCR was sampled from a female donor with Graves disease. Here the CDR3 reads CASSIRGSTGELFF. The CDR3 DNA reads TGTGCCAGTAGTATCCGGGGGAGCACCGGGGAGCTGTTTTTT.